Listed here are 14 T cell receptor beta chains from one sample, sequenced in a study of T-cell reconstitution after alpha-beta-depleted transplantation in children. Preparation of the TCRbeta library was carried out with unique molecular identifiers. MiXCR, run by TCRdb on the PCR reads, gives a single entry per CDR3 protein. The table has about 830,000 distinct CDR3 sequences, 15% to 20% seen once. The sample here was PBMCs, mostly from graft donor cells, taken 360 days after TCRalphabeta/CD19-depleted stem cell transplant. The receptors stem from a male patient between 10 and 17 years old who had a stem cell transplant for acute lymphoblastic leukemia, so the T cells may come from the graft donor.

The V and J genes are TRBV18 and TRBJ2-5; 7 bases are a match to TRBD1. The CDR3 is 14 amino acids. Germline loops: CDR1 KGHSH, CDR2 LQKENI. Trimming cost V 5 bases and J 1 base; bases outside gene matches: 4. In DNA form, the CDR3 reads TGTGCCAGCTCATCCAACAGGGGCCAAGAGACCCAGTACTTC. It yields the protein CASSSNRGQETQYF. Complete variable domain (other parts from reference TRBV18 and TRBJ2-5): NAGVMQNPRHLVRRRGQEARLRCSPMKGHSHVYWYRQLPEEGLKFMVYLQKENIIDESGMPKERFSAEFPKEGPSILRIQQVVRGDSAAYFCASSSNRGQETQYFGPGTRLLVL.

The rearrangement links TRBV7-7 to TRBJ2-2; D is undetermined. Looked up from germline, CDR1 is SSHAT and CDR2 is FNYEAQ (reference sequence). There are 12 residues in the CDR3. V was pared by 3 bases and J by 7 bases, with 6 bases between. The CDR3 protein is CASSLYGGELFF. For the CDR3, the DNA is TGTGCCAGCAGCTTGTATGGCGGGGAGCTGTTTTTT.

The chain's CDR3 is CASSYYRPPSYGYTF. CDR3 sequence (DNA): TGTGCCAGCAGCTACTACAGGCCCCCGAGCTATGGCTACACCTTC. The genes are TRBV7-2 and TRBJ1-2, with D tentatively TRBD1 (5 bases). V dropped 4 bases and J dropped 4 bases, with 16 bases sitting between them. The germline CDR1 and CDR2 sequences are SGHTA and FQGNSA. The CDR3 contains 15 residues.

The chain joins TRBV12-3 or TRBV12-4 to TRBJ2-1, with no clear D. Trimming took off 8 bases at V and 0 bases at J, with 23 bases between the two ends. The CDR3 is made up of 18 amino acids. The DNA for the CDR3 is TGTGCCAGCGATACCCCCAGGCCCTCACCTTCCTCCTACAATGAGCAGTTCTTC. Its translation is CASDTPRPSPSSYNEQFF.

This clonotype was detected a few times. The V gene is TRBV6-5, the J gene TRBJ2-5, with TRBD2 matching 7 bases. The CDR3 sequence is 13 residues long. Germline-derived CDR1 and CDR2 are MNHEY and SVGAGI. Germline trimming cut 2 bases from V and 4 bases from J; bases unmatched to any gene: 1. CDR3 sequence (DNA): TGTGCCAGCAGTTACGGGGGGGTAGAGACCCAGTACTTC. This codes for CASSYGGVETQYF.

This clonotype was picked up many times. The chain has TRBV5-1 and TRBJ2-7; D is ambiguous. Germline CDR1 and CDR2: SGHRS and YFSETQ. V was shortened by 7 bases and J by 0 bases, with 11 bases between the two germline ends. CDR3 size: 13 residues. The CDR3 region is CASAGLSSYEQYF. In DNA form, the CDR3 reads TGCGCCAGCGCCGGCCTCTCCTCCTACGAGCAGTACTTC.

The table lists this clonotype with many counts. This sequence joins TRBV5-1 and TRBJ2-7, with no clear D. The CDR3 loop spans 15 amino acids. V was trimmed by 0 bases and J by 2 bases, leaving 12 bases between them. CDR1 SGHRS and CDR2 YFSETQ come from the germline V gene. Here the CDR3 DNA reads TGCGCCAGCAGCTTGGGCGCGCAACCTACCTACGAGCAGTACTTC. It encodes CASSLGAQPTYEQYF.

This chain joins TRBV7-9 and TRBJ2-1; 8 bases map to TRBD2. This CDR3 is 15 amino acids long. The ends lost 4 bases at V and 5 bases at J; junction bases unmatched: 7. Germline V gene data show CDR1 as SEHNR and CDR2 as FQNEAQ (reference sequence). The CDR3 reads CASSSGLDPHNEQFF. Here the CDR3 DNA reads TGTGCCAGCAGCTCGGGACTAGATCCCCACAATGAGCAGTTCTTC.

This rearrangement joins TRBV24-1 to TRBJ2-1, with 7 bases aligning to TRBD2. The CDR3 extends over 14 amino acids. Germline CDR1 and CDR2: KGHDR and SFDVKD. Germline trimming cut 3 bases from V and 6 bases from J; bases unmatched to any gene: 4. CDR3 nucleotide sequence: TGTGCCACCAGTGATGGCGGGGAGGGCAATGAGCAGTTCTTC. It is translated as CATSDGGEGNEQFF.

This chain joins TRBV7-9 and TRBJ2-7; D is possibly TRBD1 or TRBD2 (6 bases each). The CDR3 spans 16 residues. Trimming took off 0 bases at V and 0 bases at J, with 12 bases between the two ends. The V gene's germline CDR1 is SEHNR and CDR2 FQNEAQ (reference sequence). The CDR3 bases are TGTGCCAGCAGCTTAGCCGGGGGCAGGAGCTCCTACGAGCAGTACTTC. Its protein product is CASSLAGGRSSYEQYF. The full variable domain, completed using reference TRBV7-9 and TRBJ2-7, is DTGVSQNPRHKITKRGQNVTFRCDPISEHNRLYWYRQTLGQGPEFLTYFQNEAQLEKSRLLSDRFSAERPKGSFSTLEIQRTEQGDSAMYLCASSLAGGRSSYEQYFGPGTRLTVT.

This clonotype was counted at least ten times. The genes are TRBV20-1 and TRBJ2-7; D perhaps matches TRBD2 (6 bases). The CDR3 covers 17 residues. V dropped 0 bases and J dropped 4 bases, with 22 bases sitting between them. CDR1 is DFQATT, CDR2 SNEGSKA, per germline (reference sequence). Written as DNA, the CDR3 is TGCAGTGCTAGAGATTTGAGGGCCCCTACGACTAGATACGAGCAGTACTTC. Its translation: CSARDLRAPTTRYEQYF.

This clonotype was recorded a few times. This chain uses TRBV29-1 with TRBJ2-2, with 7 bases aligning to TRBD1. The CDR3 has 13 residues. CDR1 SQVTM and CDR2 ANQGSEA come from the germline V gene. The ends lost 8 bases at V and 0 bases at J; junction bases unmatched: 3. The CDR3 spells CSMTGPNTGELFF. The CDR3 region has the DNA TGCAGCATGACAGGGCCGAACACCGGGGAGCTGTTTTTT.

This clonotype was found many times. The chain links TRBV7-9 to TRBJ2-7; 9 nucleotides match TRBD1. This CDR3 is built from 16 residues. Losses at the gene ends were 7 bases for V and 0 bases for J; bases not matched to a gene: 10. CDR1 and CDR2 from the germline V gene are SEHNR and FQNEAQ (reference sequence). CDR3 nucleotides: TGTGCCAGCACCACTTGGGGGGACAGGGACTCCTACGAGCAGTACTTC. It translates to CASTTWGDRDSYEQYF. Drawing the rest from reference TRBV7-9 and TRBJ2-7, the complete variable domain is DTGVSQNPRHKITKRGQNVTFRCDPISEHNRLYWYRQTLGQGPEFLTYFQNEAQLEKSRLLSDRFSAERPKGSFSTLEIQRTEQGDSAMYLCASTTWGDRDSYEQYFGPGTRLTVT.

This chain connects TRBV28 to TRBJ2-6; D uncertain. The CDR3 runs 18 residues. Trimming took off 0 bases at V and 1 base at J, with 13 bases between the two ends. Looked up from germline, CDR1 is MDHEN and CDR2 is SYDVKM. CDR3 amino acids: CASSLWGYKGSGANVLTF. CDR3 DNA: TGTGCCAGCAGTTTATGGGGTTATAAAGGGTCTGGGGCCAACGTCCTGACTTTC. Together with reference TRBV28 and TRBJ2-6, the CDR3 gives the full variable domain: DVKVTQSSRYLVKRTGEKVFLECVQDMDHENMFWYRQDPGLGLRLIYFSYDVKMKEKGDIPEGYSVSREKKERFSLILESASTNQTSMYLCASSLWGYKGSGANVLTFGAGSRLTVL.